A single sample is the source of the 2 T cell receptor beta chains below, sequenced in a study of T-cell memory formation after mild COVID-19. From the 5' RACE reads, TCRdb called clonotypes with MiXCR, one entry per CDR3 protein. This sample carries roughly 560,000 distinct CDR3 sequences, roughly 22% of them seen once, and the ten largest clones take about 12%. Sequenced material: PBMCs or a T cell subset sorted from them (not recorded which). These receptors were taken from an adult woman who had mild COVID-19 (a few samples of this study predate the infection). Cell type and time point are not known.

The CDR3 DNA is TGTGCGGCAGGGGACCCGAACACCGGGGAGCTGTTTTTT. This encodes CAAGDPNTGELFF. V usage is TRBV12-3 or TRBV12-4 and J usage is TRBJ2-2, with D maybe TRBD1 (6 bases). The CDR3 is 13 amino acids.

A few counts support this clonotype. CDR3 protein: CASSLFFSDTQYF. The CDR3 bases are TGTGCCAGCAGCTTATTTTTTTCAGATACGCAGTATTTT. The V call is TRBV7-6, the J call TRBJ2-3; D gene uncertain. The CDR3 has 13 amino acids. CDR1 is SGHVS, CDR2 FNYEAQ, per germline. V gave up 2 bases and J gave up 4 bases, with 7 bases separating them.